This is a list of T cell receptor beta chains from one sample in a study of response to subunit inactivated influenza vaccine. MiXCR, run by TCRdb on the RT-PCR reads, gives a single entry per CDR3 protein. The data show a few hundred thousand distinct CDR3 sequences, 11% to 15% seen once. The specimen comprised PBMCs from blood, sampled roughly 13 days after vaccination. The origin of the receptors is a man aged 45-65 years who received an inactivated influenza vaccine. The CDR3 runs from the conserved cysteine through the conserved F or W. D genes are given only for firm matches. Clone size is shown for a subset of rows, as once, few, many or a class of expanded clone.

TGTGCCAGCAGCTCAAACTTAGACACAGATACGCAGTATTTT,CASSSNLDTDTQYF,few,TRBJ2-3,NA,TRBV11-2,14
TGTGCCAGCGGGACAGGGTCGGGTTCACCCCTCCACTTT,CASGTGSGSPLHF,many,TRBJ1-6,TRBD1,TRBV12-3/TRBV12-4,13
TGCAGCGTTGGCCCTTCCCTCAATCAGCCCCAGCATTTT,CSVGPSLNQPQHF,few,TRBJ1-5,NA,TRBV29-1,13
TGTGCCAGCAGTTGGTCAGGGGCAGGGAATGAGCAGTTCTTC,CASSWSGAGNEQFF,few,TRBJ2-1,NA,TRBV6-5,14
TGTGCCAGCAGCCAAGATGGGATCTTAAACACCGGGGAGCTGTTTTTT,CASSQDGILNTGELFF,NA,TRBJ2-2,NA,TRBV14,16
TGTGCCAGCAGCCAAAAGGGGGGTGGCGAGCAGTACTTC,CASSQKGGGEQYF,NA,TRBJ2-7,NA,TRBV7-9,13
TGTGCCAGCAGCTTAGCGGAGGCCCTCAATGAAAAACTGTTTTTT,CASSLAEALNEKLFF,NA,TRBJ1-4,NA,TRBV7-6,15
TGTGCCAGCATGGCTAAGGGGAGGAACACTGAAGCTTTCTTT,CASMAKGRNTEAFF,NA,TRBJ1-1,NA,TRBV6-1,14
TGTGCCAGCAGTAGTATCGGACAGGGGCTTAATCAGCCCCAGCATTTT,CASSSIGQGLNQPQHF,NA,TRBJ1-5,TRBD1,TRBV6-1,16
TGTGCCAGCAGCGACAGGGGTTACTCCAATGAGCAGTTCTTC,CASSDRGYSNEQFF,NA,TRBJ2-1,TRBD1,TRBV27,14
TGTGCCAGCAGCCTCGGGTGGACTGAAGCTTTCTTT,CASSLGWTEAFF,many,TRBJ1-1,NA,TRBV5-5,12
TGTGCCAGCAGCTTTGGAGTTAAAGATACGCAGTATTTT,CASSFGVKDTQYF,many,TRBJ2-3,NA,TRBV7-2,13
TGCGCCAGCAGTCCGACTAGCGGGAGAAGAGCTACGCAGTATTTT,CASSPTSGRRATQYF,NA,TRBJ2-3,TRBD2,TRBV4-3,15
TGTGCCAGCAGTACGGACAGGGTAAACTATGGCTACACCTTC,CASSTDRVNYGYTF,NA,TRBJ1-2,TRBD1,TRBV5-5,14
TGCGCCAGCAGCCCTCGGGGAGCAGGGCTCGGAAACACCATATATTTT,CASSPRGAGLGNTIYF,NA,TRBJ1-3,NA,TRBV4-3,16
TGTGCCAGCAGTTTAGTAGCGGGGGATTTCTACGAGCAGTACTTC,CASSLVAGDFYEQYF,few,TRBJ2-7,TRBD2,TRBV27,15
TGTGCCAGCACCCAAGGAGGTGGGACAGGGGGCCAGGGGACTGAAGCTTTCTTT,CASTQGGGTGGQGTEAFF,NA,TRBJ1-1,TRBD1,TRBV12-3/TRBV12-4,18
TGTGCCAGCAGTGAAGGTGACTTGGCCGGGGAGCTGTTTTTT,CASSEGDLAGELFF,few,TRBJ2-2,NA,TRBV2,14
TGTGCCAGCAGTTACCCCGGGGCTCAACACTACACCTTC,CASSYPGAQHYTF,NA,TRBJ1-2,NA,TRBV6-5,13
TGTGCCAGCAGTTTTAGACCCTCGGCGTACAGTAGGGCTTTCTTT,CASSFRPSAYSRAFF,few,TRBJ1-1,NA,TRBV28,15
TGTGCCAGCAGCAGACAGGGGGCGGCTGGAAACACCATATATTTT,CASSRQGAAGNTIYF,NA,TRBJ1-3,TRBD1,TRBV6-1,15
TGTGCCAGCAGCTTTACCCAGAGTAACTATGGCTACACCTTC,CASSFTQSNYGYTF,few,TRBJ1-2,NA,TRBV7-9,14
TGTGCCAGCAGCTTAGTACTAGCGGGAGGTTATGAGCAGTTCTTC,CASSLVLAGGYEQFF,NA,TRBJ2-1,TRBD2,TRBV7-2,15
TGTGCCATCAGTGAGGAGACTAGCGGTGCCTACAATGAGCAGTTCTTC,CAISEETSGAYNEQFF,NA,TRBJ2-1,TRBD2,TRBV10-3,16
TGTGCCAGCAGTTACAAGAGACGACAGGGGAACACTGAAGCTTTCTTT,CASSYKRRQGNTEAFF,few,TRBJ1-1,TRBD1,TRBV6-2/TRBV6-3,16
TGCAGTGCACAAGACAAGTCGAGCTCCTACGAGCAGTACTTC,CSAQDKSSSYEQYF,few,TRBJ2-7,NA,TRBV20-1,14
TGTGCCAGCGGGGCAGGGGGCGCGAACACTGAAGCTTTCTTT,CASGAGGANTEAFF,NA,TRBJ1-1,TRBD1,TRBV28,14
TGTGCCAGCAGTTACGTCCCTTCAACTAATGAAAAACTGTTTTTT,CASSYVPSTNEKLFF,few,TRBJ1-4,NA,TRBV28,15
TGTGCCAGTAGTATAGTAGTCGGGGTCGTCGGAGGACGTGAGCAGTACTTC,CASSIVVGVVGGREQYF,once,TRBJ2-7,NA,TRBV19,17
TGCGCCAGCAGCCAAGATCGCTCCGGGACAGGGGACGTCCTGACTTTC,CASSQDRSGTGDVLTF,NA,TRBJ2-6,TRBD1,TRBV4-3,16
TGTGCCAGCAGCTTAAATCCGGGTTCCAACACTGAAGCTGTCTTT,CASSLNPGSNTEAVF,NA,TRBJ1-1,NA,TRBV7-3,15
TGCGCCAGCAGAATGGGACTAGCGGGAGGGGACGCGAACACCGGGGAGCTGTTTTTT,CASRMGLAGGDANTGELFF,few,TRBJ2-2,TRBD2,TRBV5-1,19
TGCGCCAGCAGCCAAGACGCCAGCCCCAGGGGAGAGACCCAGTACTTC,CASSQDASPRGETQYF,few,TRBJ2-5,NA,TRBV4-3,16
TGCGCCAGCAGCTTGGTGCAGGGAATGGACGGGGGGCTGTTTTTT,CASSLVQGMDGGLFF,NA,TRBJ2-2,NA,TRBV5-1,15
TGTGCCAGCAGTTTACTTCGGACTAGTACCACCGGGGAGCTGTTTTTT,CASSLLRTSTTGELFF,NA,TRBJ2-2,TRBD2,TRBV12-3/TRBV12-4,16
TGTGCCAGCAGATCCGATGGGTATTGGGGTTCACCCCTCCACTTT,CASRSDGYWGSPLHF,NA,TRBJ1-6,NA,TRBV2,15
TGTGCCAGCAGCCCCCTACCGACCGGGGTACACGAGCAGTACTTC,CASSPLPTGVHEQYF,many,TRBJ2-7,NA,TRBV14,15
TGTGCCAGCAGTCACCACAGGGGTAGCAATCAGCCCCAGCATTTT,CASSHHRGSNQPQHF,NA,TRBJ1-5,TRBD1,TRBV28,15
TGTGCCAGCAGTTTAACAGGCTGGGAGACCCAGTACTTC,CASSLTGWETQYF,few,TRBJ2-5,NA,TRBV6-2/TRBV6-3,13
TGTGCCTGGAGTGTACAAGGGGGGAATGAGCAGTTCTTC,CAWSVQGGNEQFF,few,TRBJ2-1,NA,TRBV30,13
TGTGCCATTGGGGTGGGCAGGGGGACCGATGAGCAGTTCTTC,CAIGVGRGTDEQFF,many,TRBJ2-1,TRBD1,TRBV10-3,14
TGCAGCGTTGTGGGCCTATACACAGAAAACTATGGCTACACCTTC,CSVVGLYTENYGYTF,NA,TRBJ1-2,NA,TRBV29-1,15
TGTGCCAGCAGCTTAGAAGGGCAAACAGATACGCAGTATTTT,CASSLEGQTDTQYF,few,TRBJ2-3,NA,TRBV7-9,14
TGCGCCAGCAGCTTCCTAGGACAGGGTAAAAATGAGCAGTTCTTC,CASSFLGQGKNEQFF,NA,TRBJ2-1,TRBD1,TRBV5-1,15
TGTGCCAGCAGTCTACCGGGACTAGGAGTCGCGGGCGGCTACGAGCAGTACTTC,CASSLPGLGVAGGYEQYF,NA,TRBJ2-7,TRBD2,TRBV28,18
TGCAGCACCTACCCGAAACAGGGAAACTATGGCTACACCTTC,CSTYPKQGNYGYTF,NA,TRBJ1-2,NA,TRBV29-1,14
TGCAGTGCTAGTTCCGGTAGCGGAAACTCCTACGAGCAGTACTTC,CSASSGSGNSYEQYF,many,TRBJ2-7,NA,TRBV20-1,15
TGTGCCAGCAGCTTGGACCAGGGGGTCTACGAGCAGTACTTC,CASSLDQGVYEQYF,NA,TRBJ2-7,TRBD1,TRBV5-4,14
TGCAGTGCTAGACAGCAGACTAGCGGATTTTACAATGAGCAGTTCTTC,CSARQQTSGFYNEQFF,few,TRBJ2-1,TRBD2,TRBV20-1,16
TGTGCCAGCAGCCAAGAAGGTTCAGGACAGGGGAGCTCCTACAATGAGCAGTTCTTC,CASSQEGSGQGSSYNEQFF,few,TRBJ2-1,TRBD1,TRBV4-2,19
TGTGCCAGCAGCTTGGAAATAGGAACCTACAATGAGCAGTTCTTC,CASSLEIGTYNEQFF,NA,TRBJ2-1,NA,TRBV5-5,15
TGCGCCAGCAGCTTGGGCATAACAGGGGATGGCTACACCTTC,CASSLGITGDGYTF,NA,TRBJ1-2,TRBD1,TRBV5-1,14
TGCGCCAGCAGCTTGGTCCTAGCGGAAACCACCTACAATGAGCAGTTCTTC,CASSLVLAETTYNEQFF,few,TRBJ2-1,TRBD2,TRBV5-1,17
TGTGCCTGCAGTTTAGCGGGGGGGACTCAGCAGTACTTC,CACSLAGGTQQYF,NA,TRBJ2-7,TRBD2,TRBV28,13
TGTGCCAGCAGTTTAGGCGGGGCCGCAGATACGCAGTATTTT,CASSLGGAADTQYF,many,TRBJ2-3,NA,TRBV12-3/TRBV12-4,14
TGTGCCACCGGAAGACTAGCAAGCTACAATGAGCAGTTCTTC,CATGRLASYNEQFF,NA,TRBJ2-1,TRBD2,TRBV15,14
TGTGCCAGCAGCCATCGGGGAGGGGGGCTGGAAGCTTTCTTT,CASSHRGGGLEAFF,NA,TRBJ1-1,NA,TRBV16,14
TGTGCCAGCAGCCGCACGGTGGGCCAGAGAAACACTGAAGCTTTCTTT,CASSRTVGQRNTEAFF,NA,TRBJ1-1,NA,TRBV4-2,16
TGTGCCAGCAGCTTAGCGCGGGACTACCCCTACGAGCAGTACTTC,CASSLARDYPYEQYF,few,TRBJ2-7,TRBD2,TRBV7-2,15